This entry lists 22 T cell receptor beta chains sequenced from one sample in a study of blood T cell repertoires in COVID-19. Profiled with immunoSEQ multiplex PCR; TCRdb holds only in-frame clones, not every one. This table holds approximately 46,000 clones, nearly 90% found once. Sequencing was done on a sample of peripheral blood. The receptors were gathered from a man aged 50-59 years with active COVID-19.

V and J are TRBV7-9 and TRBJ1-2, with D perhaps TRBD1 (5 bases). This CDR3 is built from 15 residues. Looked up from germline, CDR1 is SEHNR and CDR2 is FQNEAQ (reference sequence). Trimming pared 6 bases from V and 0 bases from J, leaving 14 bases between. CDR3 protein: CASRGTGRANYGYTF. Written as DNA, the CDR3 is TGTGCCAGCAGAGGTACAGGAAGAGCTAACTATGGCTACACCTTC.

This chain links TRBV3-1 (or the pseudogene TRBV3-2) with TRBJ2-6; D remains unclear. Germline loops: CDR1 LGHDT, CDR2 YNNKEL (reference sequence). The germline V and J ends were trimmed by 0 bases and 1 base, with 7 bases remaining between them. This CDR3 comprises 16 residues. This chain's CDR3 is CASSQEYGSGANVLTF. CDR3 sequence (DNA): TGTGCCAGCAGCCAAGAGTACGGGTCTGGGGCCAACGTCCTGACTTTC.

V gene TRBV5-1 combines with J gene TRBJ2-1, with TRBD2 as a possible D gene (6 bases). CDR1 and CDR2 from the germline V gene are SGHRS and YFSETQ. This CDR3 has 14 residues. Trimming left V 4 bases short and J 9 bases short, with 17 bases between. CDR3 protein: CASSPGEGLGEQFF. The CDR3 nucleotides are TGCGCCAGCAGCCCGGGAGAAGGGCTGGGTGAGCAGTTCTTC.

The chain employs TRBV6-8 and TRBJ2-7, with 9 positions matching TRBD1. The CDR3 is 19 residues long. V was pared by 4 bases and J by 0 bases, with 16 bases of the junction left unmatched. Germline values: CDR1 MNHGY, CDR2 SAAAGT. CDR3 nucleotide sequence: TGTGCCAGCAGTTCACGAAGGACAGGGGAAGCCCCTGGCTCCTACGAGCAGTACTTC. Its translation is CASSSRRTGEAPGSYEQYF.

V gene TRBV30 combines with J gene TRBJ2-7; the match to TRBD2 covers 10 bases. The CDR3 has 13 residues. The J segment lost 6 bases and the V segment lost 2 bases, leaving 4 bases of the junction unmatched. The germline gives CDR1 GTSNPN, CDR2 SVGIG (reference sequence). CDR3 in DNA: TGTGCCTGGAGTCCAGCGGGGGGGCCCGAGCAGTACTTC. Residues: CAWSPAGGPEQYF.

This chain uses TRBV6-6 with TRBJ2-7; D unclear. This CDR3 is built from 11 residues. The V and J ends lost 5 bases and 4 bases respectively, with 6 bases between them. Germline-derived CDR1 and CDR2 are MNHNY and SVGAGI (reference sequence). The DNA for the CDR3 is TGTGCCAGCAGTCCGGAGTACGAGCAGTACTTC. This gives the protein CASSPEYEQYF.

The V and J genes are TRBV6-5 and TRBJ2-7; D is possibly TRBD2 (5 bases). V gave up 5 bases and J gave up 6 bases, with 8 bases separating them. The germline V gene encodes CDR1 MNHEY and CDR2 SVGAGI. There are 11 residues in the CDR3. The DNA for the CDR3 is TGTGCCAGCAGTAAACGGGGCGAGCAGTACTTC. This gives the protein CASSKRGEQYF.

The rearrangement links TRBV7-2 to TRBJ1-2; 7 bases line up with TRBD1. CDR1 and CDR2 (germline): SGHTA, FQGNSA. V gave up 6 bases and J gave up 1 base; unmatched junction bases: 11. CDR3 length: 16 amino acids. This CDR3 reads CASSLRTGDDNYGYTF. In DNA, the CDR3 is TGTGCCAGCAGTCTAAGAACAGGGGATGATAACTATGGCTACACCTTC. Together with reference TRBV7-2 and TRBJ1-2, the CDR3 gives the full variable domain: GAGVSQSPSNKVTEKGKDVELRCDPISGHTALYWYRQSLGQGLEFLIYFQGNSAPDKSGLPSDRFSAERTGGSVSTLTIQRTQQEDSAVYLCASSLRTGDDNYGYTFGSGTRLTVV.

The chain uses TRBV6-2 or TRBV6-3 and TRBJ2-6, with D possibly TRBD2 on 5 matching bases. Per germline, CDR1 MNHEY and CDR2 SVGEGT. With 5 bases removed from V and 0 bases from J, the gap between germline ends came to 11 bases. The CDR3 has 16 amino acids. CDR3: CASSGGRPSGANVLTF. The DNA for the CDR3 is TGTGCCAGCAGTGGCGGGCGACCCTCTGGGGCCAACGTCCTGACTTTC.

In this sample, this clone turned up a few times. The chain recombines TRBV11-2 with TRBJ2-7; D unresolved. This CDR3 has 13 amino acids. Germline V lookup: CDR1 SGHAT, CDR2 FQNNGV. Trimming left V 0 bases short and J 5 bases short, with 8 bases between. CDR3 DNA sequence: TGTGCCAGCAGCTTAGAGAGATTGCACGAGCAGTACTTC. This codes for CASSLERLHEQYF.

This clone showed up just once. The chain links TRBV7-8 to TRBJ1-1; 7 bases fit TRBD1. With V trimmed by 1 base and J by 6 bases, 11 bases remained unmatched. CDR1 and CDR2 (germline): SGHVS, FQNEAQ. The CDR3 has 16 residues. CDR3 DNA: TGTGCCAGCAGCTTAGGAAGATGGACAGGCACCTCTGAAGCTTTCTTT. Its protein product is CASSLGRWTGTSEAFF.

The J gene is TRBJ1-3, the V gene TRBV6-5; D gene ambiguous. Germline assignment: CDR1 MNHEY and CDR2 SVGAGI. The V gene lost 8 bases and the J gene lost 0 bases, with 11 bases spanning the gap. The CDR3 covers 14 residues. Here the CDR3 DNA reads TGTGCCAGCTCTGAGCTAAGCTCTGGAAACACCATATATTTT. Translating it yields CASSELSSGNTIYF.

This clone was seen a single time. The V and J genes are TRBV27 and TRBJ2-7, with D perhaps TRBD2 (5 bases). There are 15 residues in the CDR3. Germline V lookup: CDR1 MNHEY, CDR2 SMNVEV (reference sequence). V lost 6 bases and J lost 5, with 20 bases in between. The CDR3 nucleotides are TGTGCCAGCAGGACCGAACAGAGGAACGGGGACGAGCAGTACTTC. Protein product: CASRTEQRNGDEQYF.

Concerning this clone itself: Distinct nucleotide sequences in the sample also encode this CDR3. This sequence joins TRBV6-5 and TRBJ2-7; D might be TRBD2 (6 bases). CDR3 length: 11 amino acids. V was clipped by 6 bases and J by 7 bases, with 10 bases between them. Germline CDR1 and CDR2: MNHEY and SVGAGI. In DNA, the CDR3 is TGTGCCAGCAGCTCTCGGGGGGAGCAGTACTTC. Encoded protein: CASSSRGEQYF.

The chain combines TRBV28 with TRBJ1-2, with 8 bases identical to TRBD1. The CDR3 is 15 amino acids. The V segment lost 5 bases and the J segment 3 bases; nucleotides outside the gene matches: 8. CDR1 is MDHEN, CDR2 SYDVKM, per germline. CDR3 nucleotide sequence: TGTGCCAGCAGTCAAGAACAGGGGGGTGACTATGGCTACACCTTC. Its translation is CASSQEQGGDYGYTF.

The chain carries TRBV7-6 and TRBJ2-5; D is ambiguous. The CDR3 has 15 residues. Between the trimmed V and J ends, which lost 8 bases and 2 bases, there was a span of 18 bases. CDR1 is SGHVS and CDR2 is FNYEAQ in the germline V gene. The CDR3 region is CASQKGDKQQETQYF. In DNA form, the CDR3 reads TGTGCCAGCCAGAAAGGCGACAAACAGCAAGAGACCCAGTACTTC.

The DNA for the CDR3 is TGTGCCAGCGGACAGGGGACTTTGAACACTGAAGCTTTCTTT. Its translation: CASGQGTLNTEAFF. V is TRBV5-5 and J is TRBJ1-1; 9 positions match TRBD1. Germline-derived CDR1 and CDR2 are SGHKS and YYEKEE (reference sequence). J was trimmed by 0 bases and V by 7 bases; bases with no gene match: 4. This CDR3 comprises 14 residues.

The table lists this clone with a count of one. J is TRBJ2-1 and V is TRBV14; 8 bases fit TRBD2. Germline lookup yields CDR1 SGHDN and CDR2 FVKESK. The CDR3 runs to 18 residues. The V segment lost 1 base and the J segment 5 bases; nucleotides outside the gene matches: 13. The CDR3, as DNA: TGTGCCAGCAGCCAAGTATTTCCGGGGGGGCCTATCGACAATGAGCAGTTCTTC. It is translated as CASSQVFPGGPIDNEQFF.

The V gene is TRBV19, the J gene TRBJ1-5; D is undetermined. The length of the CDR3 is 14 residues. Germline CDR1 and CDR2: LNHDA and SQIVND (reference sequence). V lost 1 base and J 2 bases, leaving 6 bases between the germline ends. The CDR3 region has the DNA TGTGCCAGTAGTATAGTACGGGGCAATCAGCCCCAGCATTTT. Translated, it gives CASSIVRGNQPQHF.

The rearrangement joins TRBV11-2 to TRBJ1-6, with D hard to call. Trimming cost V 6 bases and J 0 bases, with 12 bases left between them. There are 16 residues in the CDR3. Germline assignment: CDR1 SGHAT and CDR2 FQNNGV. The CDR3, as DNA: TGTGCCAGCAGTGTGGTTACGGGCTCCTATAATTCACCCCTCCACTTT. Translating it yields CASSVVTGSYNSPLHF. The full variable domain, completed using reference TRBV11-2 and TRBJ1-6, is EAGVAQSPRYKIIEKRQSVAFWCNPISGHATLYWYQQILGQGPKLLIQFQNNGVVDDSQLPKDRFSAERLKGVDSTLKIQPAKLEDSAVYLCASSVVTGSYNSPLHFGNGTRLTVT.

This clone has just one count. The CDR3 DNA reads as TGTGCCAGCAGCCAAGAACAGGGCTATGGCTACACCTTC. Translated: CASSQEQGYGYTF. This rearrangement joins TRBV3-1 (or the pseudogene TRBV3-2) to TRBJ1-2; maybe TRBD1 (6 bases). V lost 0 bases and J lost 4, with 6 bases in between. CDR3 length: 13 residues. Germline lookup yields CDR1 LGHDT and CDR2 YNNKEL (reference sequence).

The genes are TRBV3-1 (or the pseudogene TRBV3-2) and TRBJ2-7; D is undetermined. The ends were cut back, 3 bases at V and 3 bases at J, with 6 bases in the middle. This CDR3 comprises 12 residues. Germline V gene sequence: CDR1 LGHDT, CDR2 YNNKEL (reference sequence). This CDR3 reads CASSHSSYEQYF. The CDR3 bases are TGTGCCAGCAGCCACTCCAGCTACGAGCAGTACTTC.